The rows below give T cell receptor beta chains drawn from one sample of a study of beta chain features in type 1 diabetes. This table comes from immunoSEQ multiplex PCR, and its TCRdb copy is limited to in-frame clones, with some not included. The table records around 240,000 clones, around 15% of them present only once. Sequencing input: naive CD4+ T cells from blood. Source of these receptors: a man aged 25-45 years with type 1 diabetes. CDR3s include the opening cysteine and the closing phenylalanine or tryptophan. A D gene is named only where the DNA matches it firmly. Clone sizes are given selectively: once, few, many, or a class where the clone is expanded.

clone_size | d_call | j_call | v_call | cdr3_aa | cdr3_nt
few | - | TRBJ2-1 | TRBV15 | CATSPNEQFF | TGTGCCACCAGCCCCAATGAGCAGTTCTTC
few | - | TRBJ2-6 | TRBV19 | CASSTSTAGYVLTF | TGTGCCAGTAGTACTTCGACAGCTGGGTACGTCCTGACTTTC
- | - | TRBJ1-4 | TRBV29-1 | CSVAMTANEKLFF | TGCAGCGTTGCAATGACAGCGAATGAAAAACTGTTTTTT
few | - | TRBJ2-3 | TRBV7-2 | CASSSPGAGTQYF | TGTGCCAGCAGTTCCCCCGGGGCGGGAACGCAGTATTTT
- | TRBD2 | TRBJ2-1 | TRBV11-2 | CASSGRLAGGPYNEQFF | TGTGCCAGCAGCGGACGACTAGCGGGAGGCCCATACAATGAGCAGTTCTTC
few | TRBD2 | TRBJ2-5 | TRBV7-2 | CASSRGSEETQYF | TGTGCCAGCAGCCGCGGGAGTGAAGAGACCCAGTACTTC
few | - | TRBJ2-1 | TRBV28 | CASSSRDEQFF | TGTGCCAGCAGCTCACGCGATGAGCAGTTCTTC
- | - | TRBJ1-5 | TRBV7-9 | CASSLVGDNQPQHF | TGTGCCAGCAGCTTAGTCGGGGACAATCAGCCCCAGCATTTT
few | - | TRBJ1-5 | TRBV30 | CAWGSSNPQPQHF | TGTGCCTGGGGCAGTAGCAATCCTCAGCCCCAGCATTTT
few | - | TRBJ2-1 | TRBV5-1 | CASSPSPQGNEQFF | TGCGCCAGCAGCCCGAGCCCACAGGGCAATGAGCAGTTCTTC
few | - | TRBJ2-7 | TRBV9 | CASSARRGSQYF | TGTGCCAGCAGCGCGAGGAGGGGATCGCAGTACTTC
few | TRBD2 | TRBJ2-1 | TRBV4-2 | CASSQEWTSDLVEFF | TGTGCCAGCAGCCAAGAGTGGACTAGCGACCTCGTAGAGTTCTTC
- | - | TRBJ2-3 | TRBV15 | CATSRDTDTQYF | TGTGCCACCAGCAGAGACACAGATACGCAGTATTTT
- | TRBD2 | TRBJ2-1 | TRBV10-3 | CAISGLAGGSYNEQFF | TGTGCCATCAGTGGACTAGCGGGAGGATCCTACAATGAGCAGTTCTTC
few | TRBD1 | TRBJ2-7 | TRBV5-6 | CASSLGQGLGEQYF | TGTGCCAGCAGCTTAGGACAGGGATTAGGCGAGCAGTACTTC
- | - | TRBJ2-6 | TRBV2 | CASSELGSGANVLTF | TGTGCCAGCAGTGAATTGGGGTCCGGGGCCAACGTCCTGACTTTC
- | TRBD2 | TRBJ2-1 | TRBV6-4 | CASSSTSFDEQFF | TGTGCCAGCAGTTCGACTAGCTTTGATGAGCAGTTCTTC
few | - | TRBJ2-7 | TRBV29-1 | CSLSSAYSYEQYF | TGCAGCCTCTCTAGCGCCTACTCCTACGAGCAGTACTTC
few | TRBD1 | TRBJ1-4 | TRBV25-1 | CASSGQGATNEKLFF | TGTGCCAGCAGTGGACAGGGCGCAACTAATGAAAAACTGTTTTTT
few | - | TRBJ1-2 | TRBV18 | CASSPGTVNYGYTF | TGTGCCAGCTCACCCGGGACGGTTAACTATGGCTACACCTTC
- | - | TRBJ2-1 | TRBV29-1 | CSLNGGRGYNEQFF | TGCAGCTTAAATGGGGGGCGCGGATACAATGAGCAGTTCTTC
- | TRBD2 | TRBJ2-7 | TRBV6-6 | CASIPSGRYEQYF | TGTGCCAGCATTCCGAGCGGGAGGTACGAGCAGTACTTC
few | TRBD2 | TRBJ2-5 | TRBV18 | CASSPTSGEETQYF | TGTGCCAGCTCACCTACTAGCGGGGAAGAGACCCAGTACTTC
few | - | TRBJ1-2 | TRBV30 | CAWSPDSYGYTF | TGTGCCTGGAGTCCCGATAGCTATGGCTACACCTTC
- | - | TRBJ2-1 | TRBV9 | CASSVGGNSYNEQFF | TGTGCCAGCAGCGTAGGGGGGAACTCCTACAATGAGCAGTTCTTC
few | - | TRBJ2-7 | TRBV29-1 | CSVETPSYEQYF | TGCAGCGTTGAAACACCCTCCTACGAGCAGTACTTC
- | TRBD2 | TRBJ2-3 | TRBV2 | CASSGGRAGTDTQYF | TGTGCCAGCAGTGGCGGGAGGGCCGGCACAGATACGCAGTATTTT
- | - | TRBJ2-2 | TRBV4-1 | CASSPEAVPSTGELFF | TGCGCCAGCAGCCCGGAGGCAGTCCCTTCCACCGGGGAGCTGTTTTTT
- | TRBD2 | TRBJ2-1 | TRBV5-4 | CASSGGSPGGPSEQFF | TGTGCCAGCAGCGGCGGTAGTCCGGGAGGGCCGAGTGAGCAGTTCTTC
- | - | TRBJ1-2 | TRBV29-1 | CSVGKPLVGGYTF | TGCAGCGTAGGAAAACCCCTTGTAGGGGGCTACACCTTC
few | - | TRBJ1-2 | TRBV5-4 | CASSTLGGRGGGYTF | TGTGCCAGCAGCACCTTAGGGGGGAGAGGAGGTGGCTACACCTTC
few | - | TRBJ2-1 | TRBV6-5 | CASSYSSRVGYNEQFF | TGTGCCAGCAGTTACTCCTCTCGGGTAGGCTACAATGAGCAGTTCTTC
- | TRBD1 | TRBJ1-1 | TRBV29-1 | CSVGGTGGWRTEAFF | TGCAGCGTTGGCGGCACAGGGGGCTGGAGGACTGAAGCTTTCTTT
few | - | TRBJ2-3 | TRBV29-1 | CSVEPSSTDTQYF | TGCAGCGTTGAGCCCTCTAGCACAGATACGCAGTATTTT
- | - | TRBJ2-7 | TRBV28 | CASSFMQTYEQYF | TGTGCCAGCAGTTTTATGCAGACCTACGAGCAGTACTTC
- | - | TRBJ1-5 | TRBV29-1 | CSVVGGSNQPQHF | TGCAGCGTTGTTGGGGGAAGCAATCAGCCCCAGCATTTT
few | - | TRBJ2-2 | TRBV11-2 | CASIGKTGELFF | TGTGCCAGCATAGGGAAAACCGGGGAGCTGTTTTTT
few | - | TRBJ2-7 | TRBV7-2 | CASSLMAGYTYEQYF | TGTGCCAGCAGTCTAATGGCAGGTTATACCTACGAGCAGTACTTC
- | - | TRBJ1-3 | TRBV29-1 | CSVVLQRSGNTIYF | TGCAGCGTTGTGTTACAGCGCTCTGGAAACACCATATATTTT
few | - | TRBJ2-3 | TRBV29-1 | CSVGQGRGTDTQYF | TGCAGCGTTGGCCAGGGCCGAGGCACAGATACGCAGTATTTT
few | - | TRBJ2-6 | TRBV29-1 | CSVEARGPGANVLTF | TGCAGCGTTGAGGCCAGGGGCCCTGGGGCCAACGTCCTGACTTTC
few | TRBD1 | TRBJ1-5 | TRBV30 | CACRSGTGGNQPQHF | TGTGCCTGTCGGTCCGGGACAGGGGGTAATCAGCCCCAGCATTTT
- | TRBD2 | TRBJ2-1 | TRBV4-2 | CASSQDRTSGYNEQFF | TGTGCCAGCAGCCAAGATAGAACTAGCGGCTACAATGAGCAGTTCTTC
- | - | TRBJ2-7 | TRBV30 | CALVSGTYEQYF | TGTGCCCTCGTTAGCGGAACCTACGAGCAGTACTTC
few | TRBD2 | TRBJ2-3 | TRBV29-1 | CSVTRLAGSTDTQYF | TGCAGCGTTACACGACTAGCGGGGAGCACAGATACGCAGTATTTT
- | - | TRBJ2-3 | TRBV9 | CASSWTVTDTQYF | TGTGCCAGCAGTTGGACAGTCACAGATACGCAGTATTTT
- | TRBD1 | TRBJ2-1 | TRBV9 | CASSVEGQGATAYNEQFF | TGTGCCAGCAGCGTAGAAGGACAGGGGGCGACCGCCTACAATGAGCAGTTCTTC
few | - | TRBJ2-1 | TRBV5-6 | CASSLASRSYNEQFF | TGTGCCAGCAGCTTGGCGAGCCGCTCCTACAATGAGCAGTTCTTC